A single sample is the source of the 6 T cell receptor beta chains below, sequenced in a study of control samples from healthy donors and cancer patients. Generated by immunoSEQ multiplex PCR, the TCRdb table keeps only in-frame clones and is missing some. The sample gives 70,000 to 80,000 clones, about 90% of which show up once; under 2.5% is in the top ten. Sample: PBMCs. These receptors were collected from a woman aged 55-75 years with head and neck cancer.

J is TRBJ1-6 and V is TRBV7-9, with unresolved D. The length of the CDR3 is 15 residues. The V end lost 4 bases, the J end lost 5 bases, and 12 bases lay between the germline ends. Germline V CDR1 and CDR2: SEHNR, FQNEAQ (reference sequence). The CDR3 DNA is TGTGCCAGCAGCTCCCGGGCCCGAGATAATTCACCCCTCCACTTT. Translated, it gives CASSSRARDNSPLHF.

This clone occurred once. V gene TRBV19 combines with J gene TRBJ1-5; 7 bases are shared with TRBD1. The germline V gene has CDR1 LNHDA and CDR2 SQIVND (reference sequence). V lost 4 bases, J lost 2 bases, and 8 bases stayed unmatched. CDR3 length: 16 residues. The CDR3 sequence is CASSTPTGSGNQPQHF. The CDR3 bases are TGTGCCAGTAGTACCCCGACAGGGTCAGGCAATCAGCCCCAGCATTTT.

This rearrangement joins TRBV28 to TRBJ1-6; tentative D call: TRBD1 (6 bases). Trimming removed 5 bases from V and 0 bases from J, with 8 bases in between. This CDR3 contains 15 residues. Germline CDR1 and CDR2: MDHEN and SYDVKM. CDR3 coding DNA: TGTGCCAGCAGTCAGGGGAGCTCCTATAATTCACCCCTCCACTTT. This sequence encodes CASSQGSSYNSPLHF.

The chain combines TRBV24-1 with TRBJ1-2; TRBD1 agrees at 10 bases. Germline-derived CDR1 and CDR2 are KGHDR and SFDVKD. The CDR3 loop spans 17 amino acids. The V and J ends lost 2 bases and 0 bases, in that order; junction bases with no gene match: 5. As DNA, the CDR3 is TGTGCCACCAGTGATTCCGGGACAGGGGTAGCTAACTATGGCTACACCTTC. This codes for CATSDSGTGVANYGYTF.

In the case of this clone: Other DNA sequences in the same sample also yield this CDR3. The rearrangement uses TRBV19 and TRBJ2-2; D may be TRBD2 (6 bases). The V end lost 7 bases, the J end lost 8 bases, and 20 bases lay between the germline ends. CDR3 length: 15 residues. CDR1 is LNHDA and CDR2 is SQIVND in the germline V gene (reference sequence). The CDR3: CASTPQSGAAGELFF. The CDR3 bases are TGTGCCAGTACCCCTCAGTCGGGAGCGGCTGGGGAGCTGTTTTTT.

The chain is built from TRBV11-2 and TRBJ2-1; TRBD2 agrees at 14 bases. Germline lookup yields CDR1 SGHAT and CDR2 FQNNGV. The CDR3 loop spans 17 amino acids. With 5 bases clipped from V and 8 bases from J, the junction kept 11 bases outside the gene matches. CDR3 sequence (DNA): TGTGCCAGCAGCGTCACGGGACTAGCGGGAGTTAGGGATGAGCAGTTCTTC. The encoded protein is CASSVTGLAGVRDEQFF.